What follows are 22 T cell receptor beta chains derived from one specimen sequenced in a study of human T cells and chemical hapten exposure. Time point here: patch test 3, about 24 weeks after DPC sensitization. As to treatment: therapeutic diphenylcyclopropenone sensitization with weekly scalp DPC. One entry per CDR3 protein, called by TCRdb with MiXCR from the RACE reads. This sample has 60,000 to 65,000 distinct CDR3 sequences, with about 11% found just once. The sample here was whole blood, taken in connection with sensitization to the hapten diphenylcyclopropenone (DPC). All receptors come from a woman younger than 45 with alopecia areata. Some clones in this sample may be carry-over from other donors' samples.

This clonotype came up a few times. The gene calls are TRBV11-2 and TRBJ2-1; D perhaps matches TRBD1 (5 bases). V lost 3 bases, J lost 6 bases, and 15 bases lay in between. The germline V gene has CDR1 SGHAT and CDR2 FQNNGV. This CDR3 contains 15 residues. CDR3 residues: CASSLGRQTFNEQFF. CDR3 bases: TGTGCCAGCAGCTTGGGCAGACAGACCTTCAATGAGCAGTTCTTC.

CDR3 amino acids: CASRARDYSETQYF. CDR3 in DNA: TGTGCCAGCAGGGCGCGGGACTATTCAGAGACCCAGTACTTC. The chain combines TRBV28 with TRBJ2-5; 7 nucleotides agree with TRBD2. The CDR3 loop spans 14 amino acids. Germline values: CDR1 MDHEN, CDR2 SYDVKM. J lost 4 bases, V lost 6 bases, and 8 bases had no gene match. Filled out from reference TRBV28 and TRBJ2-5, the complete variable domain reads DVKVTQSSRYLVKRTGEKVFLECVQDMDHENMFWYRQDPGLGLRLIYFSYDVKMKEKGDIPEGYSVSREKKERFSLILESASTNQTSMYLCASRARDYSETQYFGPGTRLLVL.

This clonotype was found many times. This CDR3 reads CSVVGGASDTQYF. CDR3 nucleotide sequence: TGCAGCGTTGTAGGGGGGGCGTCAGATACGCAGTATTTT. V and J are TRBV29-1 and TRBJ2-3, with D possibly being TRBD2 (7 bases). CDR3 size: 13 residues. V was trimmed by 4 bases and J by 4 bases, leaving 12 bases between them. Germline CDR1 SQVTM, CDR2 ANQGSEA.

This clonotype was counted at least ten times. The rearrangement links TRBV27 to TRBJ2-5; D perhaps matches TRBD2 (6 bases). The CDR3 length is 13 residues. The V end lost 3 bases, the J end lost 5 bases, and 10 bases lay between the germline ends. Germline CDR1 and CDR2: MNHEY and SMNVEV (reference sequence). The CDR3 bases are TGTGCCAGCAGTTTCGGCGGGATTGAGACCCAGTACTTC. Protein: CASSFGGIETQYF.

This rearrangement joins TRBV7-9 to TRBJ2-2; no reliable D call. The CDR3 has 14 residues. Germline V lookup: CDR1 SEHNR, CDR2 FQNEAQ (reference sequence). Between the trimmed V and J ends, which lost 3 bases and 4 bases, there was a span of 9 bases. Here the CDR3 reads CASSFMQATGELFF. In DNA, the CDR3 is TGTGCCAGCAGCTTTATGCAGGCCACCGGGGAGCTGTTTTTT.

This clonotype was seen more than once but under ten times. V and J are TRBV2 and TRBJ2-1; D is uncertain. Trimming cost V 4 bases and J 2 bases, with 12 bases left between them. The CDR3 covers 15 residues. Germline V CDR1 and CDR2: SNHLY, FYNNEI. CDR3 bases: TGTGCCAGCAGTGTGTCGCATGTCGCCTACAATGAGCAGTTCTTC. Translating gives CASSVSHVAYNEQFF.

The V gene is TRBV5-5, the J gene TRBJ2-5; D unclear. Trimming stripped 0 bases from V and 5 bases from J, with 14 bases between. The CDR3 contains 15 residues. Germline CDR1 and CDR2: SGHKS and YYEKEE (reference sequence). The CDR3 is CASSLVLAGLETQYF. The CDR3 DNA reads TGTGCCAGCAGCTTGGTCTTGGCAGGTCTGGAGACCCAGTACTTC.

CDR3 residues: CSARTVVDEKLFF. The CDR3 nucleotides read TGCAGTGCTCGGACAGTGGTGGATGAAAAACTGTTTTTT. This chain joins TRBV20-1 and TRBJ1-4; possible D gene TRBD1, 6 bases. This CDR3 region has 13 residues. V lost 5 bases and J 6 bases, leaving 13 bases between the germline ends. The V gene's germline CDR1 is DFQATT and CDR2 SNEGSKA (reference sequence).

V and J are TRBV7-6 and TRBJ2-7; 8 bases agree with TRBD1. J lost 6 bases, V lost 5 bases, and 6 bases had no gene match. The CDR3 is 13 residues long. Germline V gives CDR1 SGHVS, CDR2 FNYEAQ. The CDR3 DNA is TGTGCCAGCAGCGAACGGACAGGGCGCGAGCAGTACTTC. This codes for CASSERTGREQYF.

This clonotype has at least ten counts. V is TRBV11-2 and J is TRBJ2-3; D might be TRBD1 or TRBD2, each matching 5 bases. V was trimmed by 8 bases and J by 9 bases, leaving 21 bases between them. The germline gives CDR1 SGHAT, CDR2 FQNNGV. The CDR3 loop spans 14 amino acids. The CDR3 is CASGTLRDHGTQYF. The CDR3 DNA reads TGTGCCAGCGGAACCCTCCGGGACCACGGAACGCAGTATTTT.

As DNA, the CDR3 is TGTGCCAGCAGCTTAACGACAGGTGGAAACACCATATATTTT. Translated, it gives CASSLTTGGNTIYF. The chain joins TRBV7-9 to TRBJ1-3, with D perhaps TRBD1 (6 bases). Trimming took 2 bases from V and 3 from J, leaving 8 bases between them. Germline lookup yields CDR1 SEHNR and CDR2 FQNEAQ (reference sequence). There are 14 residues in the CDR3.

The gene calls are TRBV5-5 and TRBJ1-5; 12 nucleotides match TRBD1. Germline CDR1 SGHKS, CDR2 YYEKEE (reference sequence). The V segment lost 4 bases and the J segment 7 bases; nucleotides outside the gene matches: 6. CDR3 length: 15 residues. For the CDR3, the DNA is TGTGCCAGCAGCCCGGGACAGGGGGCGAGGCAGCCCCAGCATTTT. Protein sequence: CASSPGQGARQPQHF.

This chain uses TRBV28 with TRBJ2-7; 7 bases map to TRBD1. The CDR3 covers 12 residues. V gave up 4 bases and J gave up 12 bases; unmatched junction bases: 9. Germline CDR1 is MDHEN and CDR2 is SYDVKM. The CDR3 reads CASSSRLTGLYF. The CDR3 DNA is TGTGCCAGCAGTTCTCGGTTGACAGGGCTGTACTTC.

On this clonotype: At one end the junction does not follow the germline gene, possibly because of a read error. The rearrangement links TRBV29-1 to TRBJ2-7, with a possible D match to TRBD1 (5 bases). Germline V gene sequence: CDR1 SQVTM, CDR2 ANQGSEA. The CDR3 is 13 amino acids. The CDR3 DNA reads as TGCGGCGTTGAATTCCGTTCAGGGTACGAGCAGTACTTC. Translated, it gives CGVEFRSGYEQYF.

This rearrangement joins TRBV2 to TRBJ2-7; D is undetermined. Germline CDR1 and CDR2: SNHLY and FYNNEI. With 8 bases removed from V and 3 bases from J, the gap between germline ends came to 8 bases. The CDR3 extends over 11 amino acids. CDR3 sequence reads: CASGVLYEQYF. The CDR3 DNA reads as TGTGCCAGCGGGGTCCTCTACGAGCAGTACTTC.

This clonotype was observed a handful of times. This chain links TRBV6-2 or TRBV6-3 with TRBJ2-1, with D unresolved. Germline values: CDR1 MNHEY, CDR2 SVGEGT. The CDR3 is 16 amino acids. V was pared by 2 bases and J by 5 bases, with 16 bases between. The chain's CDR3 is CASSYLGARAHNEQFF. CDR3 coding DNA: TGTGCCAGCAGTTACCTAGGAGCTCGAGCACACAATGAGCAGTTCTTC.

This clonotype has a count of ten or more. CDR3 sequence: CASSSQGSYNEQFF. CDR3 coding DNA: TGTGCCAGCAGTTCACAAGGATCCTACAATGAGCAGTTCTTC. The V gene is TRBV7-9, the J gene TRBJ2-1, with D unclear. V was trimmed by 6 bases and J by 1 base, leaving 10 bases between them. The CDR3 length is 14 residues. The germline V gene has CDR1 SEHNR and CDR2 FQNEAQ (reference sequence).

This clonotype was seen a single time. This chain links TRBV20-1 with TRBJ2-7; 9 bases match TRBD1. The J segment lost 4 bases and the V segment lost 3 bases, leaving 10 bases of the junction unmatched. Germline V CDR1 and CDR2: DFQATT, SNEGSKA (reference sequence). The CDR3 runs 15 residues. The chain's CDR3 is CSARGVPGQGYEQYF. As DNA, the CDR3 is TGCAGTGCTAGGGGCGTACCGGGACAGGGTTACGAGCAGTACTTC.

The genes are TRBV28 and TRBJ2-7; a weak D match, TRBD2 (6 bases). CDR1 is MDHEN, CDR2 SYDVKM, per germline. Trimming left V 7 bases short and J 3 bases short, with 16 bases between. CDR3 length equals 14 residues. CDR3 in amino acids: CASTDYEGGYEQYF. The CDR3 DNA reads TGTGCCAGCACTGACTATGAGGGAGGCTACGAGCAGTACTTC. The full variable domain, rest sourced from reference TRBV28 and TRBJ2-7, is DVKVTQSSRYLVKRTGEKVFLECVQDMDHENMFWYRQDPGLGLRLIYFSYDVKMKEKGDIPEGYSVSREKKERFSLILESASTNQTSMYLCASTDYEGGYEQYFGPGTRLTVT.

V gene TRBV5-3 combines with J gene TRBJ1-1; D uncertain. TRBV5-3 is an open reading frame, and its role is uncertain. This CDR3 is 15 amino acids long. V lost 0 bases and J 0 bases, leaving 9 bases between the germline ends. The CDR3 reads CARSLGSSLNTEAFF. The CDR3 DNA is TGTGCCAGAAGCTTGGGGTCCAGCTTGAACACTGAAGCTTTCTTT.

In its sample, this clonotype was seen many times. V is TRBV15 and J is TRBJ1-3; D possibly corresponds to TRBD1 (5 bases). This CDR3 region has 13 residues. In germline, CDR1 is LNHNV, CDR2 YYDKDF (reference sequence). Trimming pared 5 bases from V and 4 bases from J, leaving 9 bases between. CDR3: CATSGGRGNTIYF. Here the CDR3 DNA reads TGTGCCACCAGCGGGGGGAGAGGAAACACCATATATTTT. The complete variable domain, with remaining parts taken from reference TRBV15 and TRBJ1-3, reads DAMVIQNPRYQVTQFGKPVTLSCSQTLNHNVMYWYQQKSSQAPKLLFHYYDKDFNNEADTPDNFQSRRPNTSFCFLDIRSPGLGDTAMYLCATSGGRGNTIYFGEGSWLTVV.

The sample holds a few counts of this clonotype. V usage is TRBV5-6 and J usage is TRBJ2-2; TRBD2 is a possible D gene (5 bases). Germline CDR1 SGHDT, CDR2 YYEEEE. The CDR3 length is 15 residues. V was clipped by 2 bases and J by 4 bases, with 12 bases between them. The CDR3, as DNA: TGTGCCAGCAGCTTCAGGAGCGGTAGCACCGGGGAGCTGTTTTTT. Amino acid sequence: CASSFRSGSTGELFF.